This T cell receptor beta chain was identified in a study of early stage breast cancer tumors. Study as a whole: About 70% of the 16 invasive tumors were ER+, PR+ and HER2-. Eight ER+/PR+/HER2- tumors were invasive ductal; four were invasive lobular.

Study-wide points: Most shared enriched TCRB sequences were commonly generated ones.

This clone appeared a single time. Its antigen remains unknown. Each sample had two DNA replicates, 0.5 to 0.65 ug blood or about 1.4 ug tissue. Data came from immunoSEQ multiplex PCR; TCRdb stores just in-frame clones and leaves some out. The table shows 25,000 to 35,000 clones, with roughly 78% occurring only once. This CDR3 has 13 residues. Germline V lookup: CDR1 SNHLY, CDR2 FYNNEI. Material for sequencing was blood. J is TRBJ2-5 and V is TRBV2, with D maybe TRBD2 (6 bases). The last part of the DNA fits TRBJ2-7 better; the J call may be wrong. The receptor comes from a person aged 60 to 70 with breast cancer. This CDR3 reads CASIRGTSYEQYF. The CDR3 DNA is TGTGCCAGCATACGGGGGACCTCCTACGAGCAGTACTTC.